What follows describes a single TCR beta chain. Its antigen is as yet unknown. The J segment lost 4 bases and the V segment lost 3 bases, leaving 6 bases of the junction unmatched. Germline V lookup: CDR1 LGHNA, CDR2 YNFKEQ. CDR3 size: 16 residues. TCRdb reprocessed the 5' RACE reads with MiXCR, giving one entry per CDR3 protein. Of 1.5 million to 2 million distinct CDR3 sequences listed, less than 40% are singletons. These data come from a study of identical twins. Regarding the study as a whole: Cross-sectional statistical analysis was relied on for the conclusions, without the same donors being followed. There was an excess of low generation probability in the out-of-frame alpha sequences that twins shared.

Each donor (without exception) was a healthy Caucasian. J is TRBJ1-6 and V is TRBV4-2; 7 positions match TRBD1. Sequences were obtained from cord blood. This receptor was taken from a newborn girl in good health. The CDR3 loop reads CASSHLGQEYNSPLHF. CDR3 DNA sequence: TGTGCCAGCAGCCATCTCGGACAGGAATATAATTCACCCCTCCACTTT.